Shown below are 14 T cell receptor beta chains from a single sample sequenced in a study of blood T cells in healthy people across ages. Primers used in a second PCR of about 7 to 12 cycles were a sample-barcoded 5' primer and a J-beta primer mix. TCRdb re-called the 5' RACE reads through MiXCR, storing one row per CDR3 protein. The data hold some 860,000 distinct CDR3 sequences, with roughly 56% observed a single time. Sequencing input: blood. The origin of the receptors is a man aged 35 to 55 in good health.

This clonotype was recorded a few times. The J gene is TRBJ1-5, the V gene TRBV7-6; tentative D call: TRBD1 (5 bases). The CDR3 totals 17 residues. From germline, CDR1 is SGHVS and CDR2 FNYEAQ. With 1 base removed from V and 6 bases from J, the gap between germline ends came to 19 bases. CDR3 in DNA: TGTGCCAGCAGCTTAGACCGGGACGGGCTGGGGGGTCAGCCCCAGCATTTT. Residues: CASSLDRDGLGGQPQHF.

The V call is TRBV5-1, the J call TRBJ2-1; the D gene is possibly TRBD2 (5 bases). The germline V gene encodes CDR1 SGHRS and CDR2 YFSETQ. V was cut by 0 bases and J by 0 bases, with 7 bases left in between. This CDR3 region has 15 residues. Here the CDR3 DNA reads TGCGCCAGCAGCTTGGGGGAGAGCTCCTACAATGAGCAGTTCTTC. This encodes CASSLGESSYNEQFF.

The chain couples TRBV6-1 to TRBJ2-7; D not certain. CDR1 and CDR2 from the germline V gene are MNHNS and SASEGT. Deletions cut 6 bases from V and 3 bases from J, with 15 bases between. The CDR3 sequence is 14 residues long. In nucleotides, the CDR3 is TGTGCCAGCAGCTCAAGAGGCGTGAACTACGAGCAGTACTTC. It yields the protein CASSSRGVNYEQYF.

This sequence joins TRBV27 and TRBJ1-6; D is possibly TRBD1 (6 bases). Germline CDR1 reads MNHEY; CDR2 reads SMNVEV (reference sequence). The CDR3 length is 15 residues. Trimming took off 4 bases at V and 10 bases at J, with 17 bases between the two ends. The CDR3 coding sequence is TGTGCCAGCAGTTCCCTGAGGGGGTTTGGCTCACCCCTCCACTTT. Amino acids: CASSSLRGFGSPLHF.

This clonotype was picked up one time. At one of its ends the junction is not consistent with the germline gene, which may arise from a read error. The chain recombines TRBV4-1 with TRBJ2-6; D tentatively fits TRBD1 or TRBD2 (5 bases each). The CDR3 contains 19 residues. Germline loops: CDR1 MGHRA, CDR2 YSYEKL. CDR3 region: CASSHTGPNLVRGANVLTF. The CDR3 coding sequence is TGCGCCAGCAGCCATACGGGACCAAACCTTGTCCGTGGGGCCAACGTCCTGACCTTC.

This clonotype was seen many times. The chain carries TRBV12-3 or TRBV12-4 and TRBJ2-7; 8 bases fit TRBD1. J gave up 4 bases and V 7 bases, and 12 bases lay outside the gene matches. The CDR3 runs 15 residues. The CDR3 sequence: CASMRRTGYFYEQYF. The CDR3 DNA reads TGTGCCAGCATGAGACGGACAGGGTATTTTTACGAGCAGTACTTC.

The chain recombines TRBV6-5 with TRBJ1-1; D call uncertain. The CDR3 is made up of 16 amino acids. V shed 6 bases and J shed 3 bases, with 20 bases lying between them. Germline-derived CDR1 and CDR2 are MNHEY and SVGAGI. The CDR3 loop reads CASSRRGHFLDTEAFF. The CDR3 DNA follows: TGTGCCAGCAGCCGACGGGGTCATTTTTTGGACACTGAAGCTTTCTTT.

The rearrangement uses TRBV5-1 and TRBJ1-1; unclear D gene. Germline CDR1 and CDR2: SGHRS and YFSETQ. V was clipped by 0 bases and J by 6 bases, with 9 bases between them. The CDR3 is made up of 13 amino acids. The CDR3 bases are TGCGCCAGCAGCTTGGCGGGCACCGCTGAAGCTTTCTTT. Residues: CASSLAGTAEAFF.

The V call is TRBV7-9, the J call TRBJ1-2, with D perhaps TRBD1 (6 bases). Trimming removed 5 bases from V and 8 bases from J, with 21 bases in between. The CDR3 runs to 15 residues. Germline assignment: CDR1 SEHNR and CDR2 FQNEAQ (reference sequence). CDR3 protein: CASSRQKDSVGGYTF. Written as DNA, the CDR3 is TGTGCCAGCAGCCGACAAAAGGACAGCGTGGGCGGCTACACCTTC.

The chain employs TRBV9 and TRBJ2-3; tentative D call: TRBD2 (5 bases). CDR3 length: 16 amino acids. Trimming pared 0 bases from V and 5 bases from J, leaving 16 bases between. Germline CDR1 is SGDLS and CDR2 is YYNGEE. CDR3 loop: CASSVETEGLGDTQYF. DNA for the CDR3: TGTGCCAGCAGCGTAGAAACCGAGGGTTTGGGAGATACGCAGTATTTT.

The rearrangement uses TRBV20-1 and TRBJ2-5; TRBD2 matches 9 bases. The germline V gene has CDR1 DFQATT and CDR2 SNEGSKA (reference sequence). This CDR3 spans 14 amino acids. The V gene end was trimmed by 6 bases and the J gene end by 4 bases; junction bases not matched to a gene: 9. The CDR3 nucleotides read TGCAGTGCCGGAGCGGGGGGCCAGGGAGAGACCCAGTACTTC. Encoded protein: CSAGAGGQGETQYF.

V usage is TRBV9 and J usage is TRBJ1-2; D remains ambiguous. The CDR3 length is 13 residues. V was trimmed by 6 bases and J by 5 bases, leaving 14 bases between them. CDR1 SGDLS and CDR2 YYNGEE come from the germline V gene. The CDR3 nucleotides are TGTGCCAGCAAGCGGGTTACCGGATATGGCTACACCTTC. The encoded protein is CASKRVTGYGYTF.

The chain joins TRBV25-1 to TRBJ2-3; 8 bases are a match to TRBD1. CDR3 length equals 16 residues. The V and J ends lost 6 bases and 0 bases, in that order; junction bases with no gene match: 8. Germline V gene lookup returns CDR1 MGHDK and CDR2 SYGVNS. This CDR3 reads CASSRRQGTSTDTQYF. CDR3 sequence (DNA): TGTGCCAGCAGCCGAAGACAGGGGACTAGCACAGATACGCAGTATTTT.

CDR3 bases: TGTGCCAGCTCACCTAGGAGGGGCCCCGACACTGAAGCTTTCTTT. Amino acids: CASSPRRGPDTEAFF. This rearrangement joins TRBV18 to TRBJ1-1; TRBD1 might be the D (5 bases). The germline V gene has CDR1 KGHSH and CDR2 LQKENI. The length of the CDR3 is 15 residues. V lost 3 bases, J lost 3 bases, and 14 bases lay in between.